The clone carrying this T cell receptor beta chain was counted a single time. The data were obtained in a study of blood T cell repertoires in COVID-19. Background on the study: From the United States, Italy and Spain came samples of acute and convalescent COVID-19.

Trimming left V 6 bases short and J 6 bases short, with 12 bases between. The CDR3 loop spans 13 amino acids. Germline-derived CDR1 and CDR2 are SNHLY and FYNNEI. Using immunoSEQ multiplex PCR, the repertoire was profiled, and TCRdb retains in-frame clones only, with some absent. Of 68,000 or so clones in the sample, 80% to 90% were seen once. The clonotype comes from a man in his fifties with acute or convalescent COVID-19. The sequenced sample was peripheral blood. The V and J genes are TRBV2 and TRBJ1-5; D perhaps matches TRBD1 (5 bases). The CDR3 is CASSRGGVQPQHF. In DNA, the CDR3 is TGTGCCAGCAGCCGGGGGGGGGTTCAGCCCCAGCATTTT. The whole variable domain, remainder taken from reference TRBV2 and TRBJ1-5, is EPEVTQTPSHQVTQMGQEVILRCVPISNHLYFYWYRQILGQKVEFLVSFYNNEISEKSEIFDDQFSVERPDGSNFTLKIRSTKLEDSAMYFCASSRGGVQPQHFGDGTRLSIL.